The source of this T cell receptor (beta chain) is a study of T-cell memory formation after mild COVID-19. Study-wide points: The study found balanced CD4/CD8 in clones contracting day 15 to 85 and a CD4+ lean in later expanders.

This CDR3 is built from 14 residues. Germline values: CDR1 SEHNR, CDR2 FQNEAQ (reference sequence). cDNA libraries for TCR alpha and TCR beta, carrying sample barcodes and UMIs, came from 5'RACE with constant-segment primers. TCRdb processed the 5' RACE reads anew with MiXCR; each CDR3 protein has one entry. This sample has 350,000 to 450,000 distinct CDR3 sequences, with approximately 20% found just once. This clonotype was seen only a few times. The target antigen is unknown. The germline gene is not matched at one end of the junction; a read error may be the cause. Sequenced input: PBMCs or a T cell subset sorted from them (not recorded which). The chain combines TRBV7-9 with TRBJ1-1; D unclear. The sequence was collected from an adult woman who had mild COVID-19 (a few samples of this study predate the infection). Cell type and time point are not known. As DNA, the CDR3 is TGTGCCAGCAGCTTAGTGGGCCAGTCGATTGAAGTTTTCTTT. Its protein product is CASSLVGQSIEVFF.